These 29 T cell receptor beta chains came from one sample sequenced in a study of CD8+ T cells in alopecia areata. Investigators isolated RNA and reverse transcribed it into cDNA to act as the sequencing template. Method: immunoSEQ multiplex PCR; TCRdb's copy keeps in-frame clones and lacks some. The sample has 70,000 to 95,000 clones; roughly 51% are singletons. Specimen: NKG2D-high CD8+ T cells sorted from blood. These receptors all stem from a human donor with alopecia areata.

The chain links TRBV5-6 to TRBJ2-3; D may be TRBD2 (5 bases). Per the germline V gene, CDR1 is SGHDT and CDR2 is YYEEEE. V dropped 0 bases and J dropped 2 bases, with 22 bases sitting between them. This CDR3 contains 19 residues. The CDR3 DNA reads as TGTGCCAGCAGCTTGGCATTTATCGAGGGTACTGAATCCACAGATACGCAGTATTTT. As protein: CASSLAFIEGTESTDTQYF. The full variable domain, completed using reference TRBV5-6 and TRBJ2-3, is DAGVTQSPTHLIKTRGQQVTLRCSPKSGHDTVSWYQQALGQGPQFIFQYYEEEERQRGNFPDRFSGHQFPNYSSELNVNALLLGDSALYLCASSLAFIEGTESTDTQYFGPGTRLTVL.

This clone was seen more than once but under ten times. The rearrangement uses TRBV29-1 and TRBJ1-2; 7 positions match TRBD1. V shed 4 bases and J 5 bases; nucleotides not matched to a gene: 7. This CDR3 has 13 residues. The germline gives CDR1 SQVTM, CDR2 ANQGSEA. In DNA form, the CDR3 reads TGCAGCGTTGTCGCCGGGACAGCGTATGGCTACACCTTC. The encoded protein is CSVVAGTAYGYTF.

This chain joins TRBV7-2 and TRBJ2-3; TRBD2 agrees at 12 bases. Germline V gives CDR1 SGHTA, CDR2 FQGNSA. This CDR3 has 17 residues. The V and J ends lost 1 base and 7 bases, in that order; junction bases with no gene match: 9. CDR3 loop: CASSLDSLAGGPYTQYF. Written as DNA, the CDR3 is TGTGCCAGCAGCTTAGATTCCCTAGCGGGAGGGCCTTATACGCAGTATTTT.

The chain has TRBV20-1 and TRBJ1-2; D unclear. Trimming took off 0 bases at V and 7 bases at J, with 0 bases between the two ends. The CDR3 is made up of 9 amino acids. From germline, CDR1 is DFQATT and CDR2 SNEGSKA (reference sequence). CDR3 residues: CSARDGYTF. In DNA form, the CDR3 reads TGCAGTGCTAGAGATGGCTACACCTTC.

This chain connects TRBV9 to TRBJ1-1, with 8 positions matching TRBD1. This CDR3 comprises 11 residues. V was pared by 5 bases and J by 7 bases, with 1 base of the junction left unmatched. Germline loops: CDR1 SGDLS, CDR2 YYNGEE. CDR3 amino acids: CASSDRGEAFF. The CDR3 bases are TGTGCCAGCAGTGACAGGGGTGAAGCTTTCTTT.

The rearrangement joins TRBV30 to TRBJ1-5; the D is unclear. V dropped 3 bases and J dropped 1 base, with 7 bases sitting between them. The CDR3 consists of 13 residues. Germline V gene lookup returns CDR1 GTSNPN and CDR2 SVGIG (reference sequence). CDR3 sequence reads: CAWSEDSNQPQHF. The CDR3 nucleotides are TGTGCCTGGAGCGAGGACAGCAATCAGCCCCAGCATTTT.

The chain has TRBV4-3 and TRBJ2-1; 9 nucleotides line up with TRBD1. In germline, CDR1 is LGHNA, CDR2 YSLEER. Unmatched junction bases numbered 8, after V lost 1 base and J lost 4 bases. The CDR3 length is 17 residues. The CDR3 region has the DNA TGCGCCAGCAGCCAAGCGCGGACAGGGGCGGAATACAATGAGCAGTTCTTC. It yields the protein CASSQARTGAEYNEQFF.

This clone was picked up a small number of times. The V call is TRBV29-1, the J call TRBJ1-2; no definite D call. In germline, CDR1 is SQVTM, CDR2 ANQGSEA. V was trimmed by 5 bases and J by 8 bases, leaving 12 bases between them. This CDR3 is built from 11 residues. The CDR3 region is CSVRHLEGYTF. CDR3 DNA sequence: TGCAGCGTTCGACATTTGGAAGGCTACACCTTC.

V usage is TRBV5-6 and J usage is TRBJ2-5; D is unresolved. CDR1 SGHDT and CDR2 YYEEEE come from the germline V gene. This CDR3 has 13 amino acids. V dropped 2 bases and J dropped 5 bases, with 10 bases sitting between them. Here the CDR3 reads CASSFPGTETQYF. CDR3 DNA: TGTGCCAGCAGCTTCCCAGGAACGGAGACCCAGTACTTC.

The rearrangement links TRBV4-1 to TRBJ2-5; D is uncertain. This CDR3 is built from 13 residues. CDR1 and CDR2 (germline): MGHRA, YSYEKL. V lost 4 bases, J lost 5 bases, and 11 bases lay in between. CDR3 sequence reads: CASSPYYGETQYF. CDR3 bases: TGCGCCAGCAGCCCCTACTACGGGGAGACCCAGTACTTC.

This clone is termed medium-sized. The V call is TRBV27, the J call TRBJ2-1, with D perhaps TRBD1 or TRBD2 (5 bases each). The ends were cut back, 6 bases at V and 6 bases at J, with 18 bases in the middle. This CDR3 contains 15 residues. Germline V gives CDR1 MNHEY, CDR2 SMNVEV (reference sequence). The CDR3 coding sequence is TGTGCCAGCAGCCTGGGGGTAGCGATGCTCAATGAGCAGTTCTTC. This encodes CASSLGVAMLNEQFF.

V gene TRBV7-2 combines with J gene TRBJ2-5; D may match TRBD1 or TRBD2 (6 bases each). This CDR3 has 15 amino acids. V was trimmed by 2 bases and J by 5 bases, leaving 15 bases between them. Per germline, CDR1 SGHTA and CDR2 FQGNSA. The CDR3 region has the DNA TGTGCCAGCAGCTTATTCCCCGGGGGCGAGGAGACCCAGTACTTC. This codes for CASSLFPGGEETQYF. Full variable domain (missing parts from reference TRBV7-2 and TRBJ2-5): GAGVSQSPSNKVTEKGKDVELRCDPISGHTALYWYRQSLGQGLEFLIYFQGNSAPDKSGLPSDRFSAERTGGSVSTLTIQRTQQEDSAVYLCASSLFPGGEETQYFGPGTRLLVL.

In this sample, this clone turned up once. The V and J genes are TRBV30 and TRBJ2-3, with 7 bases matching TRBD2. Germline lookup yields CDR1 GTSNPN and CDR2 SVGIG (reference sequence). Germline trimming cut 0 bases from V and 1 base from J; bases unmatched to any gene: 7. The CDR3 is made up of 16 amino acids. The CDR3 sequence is CAWSVLSGGRTDTQYF. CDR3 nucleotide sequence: TGTGCCTGGAGTGTACTCTCGGGGGGACGCACAGATACGCAGTATTTT.

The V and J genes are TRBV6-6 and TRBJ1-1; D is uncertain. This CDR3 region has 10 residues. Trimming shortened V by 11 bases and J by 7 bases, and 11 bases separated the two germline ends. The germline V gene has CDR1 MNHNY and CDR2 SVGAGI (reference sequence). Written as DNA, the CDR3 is TGTGCCTCAAGCGGGATTGAAGCTTTCTTT. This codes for CASSGIEAFF.

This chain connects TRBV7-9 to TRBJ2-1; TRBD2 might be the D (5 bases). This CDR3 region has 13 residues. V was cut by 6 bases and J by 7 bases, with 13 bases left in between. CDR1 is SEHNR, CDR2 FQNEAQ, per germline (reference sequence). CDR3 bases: TGTGCCAGCAGTTCCCCTTCGGGAAATGAGCAGTTCTTC. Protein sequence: CASSSPSGNEQFF.

The CDR3 loop is CASSGVVETEQFF. As DNA, the CDR3 is TGTGCCAGCAGCGGGGTGGTCGAGACCGAGCAGTTCTTC. This chain uses TRBV28 with TRBJ2-1; tentatively, D is TRBD2 (5 bases). This CDR3 has 13 amino acids. V was trimmed by 6 bases and J by 10 bases, leaving 16 bases between them. Germline V gene lookup returns CDR1 MDHEN and CDR2 SYDVKM. The full variable domain, completed using reference TRBV28 and TRBJ2-1, is DVKVTQSSRYLVKRTGEKVFLECVQDMDHENMFWYRQDPGLGLRLIYFSYDVKMKEKGDIPEGYSVSREKKERFSLILESASTNQTSMYLCASSGVVETEQFFGPGTRLTVL.

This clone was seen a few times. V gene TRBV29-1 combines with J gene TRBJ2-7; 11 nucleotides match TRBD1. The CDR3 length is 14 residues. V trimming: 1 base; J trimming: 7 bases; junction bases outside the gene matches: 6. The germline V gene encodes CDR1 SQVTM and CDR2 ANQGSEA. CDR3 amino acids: CSVEADRGQGEQYF. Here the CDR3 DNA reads TGCAGCGTTGAAGCGGACAGGGGGCAAGGGGAGCAGTACTTC.

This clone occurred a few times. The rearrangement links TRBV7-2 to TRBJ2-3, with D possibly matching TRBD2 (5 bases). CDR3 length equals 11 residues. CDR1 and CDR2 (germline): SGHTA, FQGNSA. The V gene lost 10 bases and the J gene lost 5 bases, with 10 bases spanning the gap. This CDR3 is CANHEGDTQYF. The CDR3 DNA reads TGTGCCAACCACGAGGGAGATACGCAGTATTTT.

The CDR3 sequence is CASQQGNHEQYF. Written as DNA, the CDR3 is TGTGCCAGTCAACAGGGGAACCACGAGCAGTACTTC. The V gene is TRBV2, the J gene TRBJ2-7; 7 nucleotides agree with TRBD1. The germline V gene has CDR1 SNHLY and CDR2 FYNNEI. V was pared by 9 bases and J by 5 bases, with 7 bases of the junction left unmatched. The CDR3 is 12 residues long.

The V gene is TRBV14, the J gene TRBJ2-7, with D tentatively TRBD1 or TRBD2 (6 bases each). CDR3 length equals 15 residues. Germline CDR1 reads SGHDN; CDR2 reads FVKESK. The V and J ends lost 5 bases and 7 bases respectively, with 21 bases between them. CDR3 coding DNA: TGTGCCAGCAGCTTTCAGGGGTCCCGTCGGGAGGAGCAGTACTTC. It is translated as CASSFQGSRREEQYF.

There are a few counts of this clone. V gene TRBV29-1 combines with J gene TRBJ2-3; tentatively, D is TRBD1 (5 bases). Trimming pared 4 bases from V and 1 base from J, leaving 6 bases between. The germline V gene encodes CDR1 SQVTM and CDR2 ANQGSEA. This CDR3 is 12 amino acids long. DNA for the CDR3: TGCAGCGTTGTGACAGGCACAGATACGCAGTATTTT. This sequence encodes CSVVTGTDTQYF.

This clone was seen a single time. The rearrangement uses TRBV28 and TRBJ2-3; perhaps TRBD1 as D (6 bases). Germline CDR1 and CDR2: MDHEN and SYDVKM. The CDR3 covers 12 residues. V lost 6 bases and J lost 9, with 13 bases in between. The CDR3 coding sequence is TGTGCCAGCAGCCCCCGGGACATAACGCAGTATTTT. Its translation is CASSPRDITQYF.

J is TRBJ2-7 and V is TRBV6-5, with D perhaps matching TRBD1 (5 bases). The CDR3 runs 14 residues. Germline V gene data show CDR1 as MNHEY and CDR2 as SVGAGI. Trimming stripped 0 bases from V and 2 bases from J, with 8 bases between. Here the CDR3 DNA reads TGTGCCAGCAGTTACTCTGACAGCACCTACGAGCAGTACTTC. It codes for CASSYSDSTYEQYF.

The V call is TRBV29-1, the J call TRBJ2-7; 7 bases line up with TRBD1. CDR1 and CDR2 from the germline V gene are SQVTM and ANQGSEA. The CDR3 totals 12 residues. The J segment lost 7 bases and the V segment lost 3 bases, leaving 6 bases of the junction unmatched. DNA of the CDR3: TGCAGCGTTGATCAGGGGGAAGGAGAGCAGTACTTC. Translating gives CSVDQGEGEQYF.

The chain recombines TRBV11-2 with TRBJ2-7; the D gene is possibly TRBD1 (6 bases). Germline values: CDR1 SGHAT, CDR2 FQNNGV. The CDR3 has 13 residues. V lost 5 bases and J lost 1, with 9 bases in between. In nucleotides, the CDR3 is TGTGCCAGCAGCCCCACAGGGTCCTACGAGCAGTACTTC. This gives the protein CASSPTGSYEQYF.

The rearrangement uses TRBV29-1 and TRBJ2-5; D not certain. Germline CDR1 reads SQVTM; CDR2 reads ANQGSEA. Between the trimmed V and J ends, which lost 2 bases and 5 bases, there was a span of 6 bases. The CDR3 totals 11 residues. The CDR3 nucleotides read TGCAGCGTTGAAAGGTTGGAGACCCAGTACTTC. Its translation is CSVERLETQYF.

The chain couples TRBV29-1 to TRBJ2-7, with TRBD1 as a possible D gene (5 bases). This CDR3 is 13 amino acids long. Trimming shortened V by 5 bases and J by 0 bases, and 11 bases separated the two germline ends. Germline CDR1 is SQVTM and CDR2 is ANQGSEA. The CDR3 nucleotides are TGCAGCGTTCAGGACATCTACTCCTACGAGCAGTACTTC. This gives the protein CSVQDIYSYEQYF.

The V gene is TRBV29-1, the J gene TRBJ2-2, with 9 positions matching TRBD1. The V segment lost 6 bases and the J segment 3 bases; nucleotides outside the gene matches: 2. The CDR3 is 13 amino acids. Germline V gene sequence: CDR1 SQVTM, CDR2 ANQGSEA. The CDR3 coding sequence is TGCAGCGTCCGGACAGGGGACACCGGGGAGCTGTTTTTT. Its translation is CSVRTGDTGELFF.

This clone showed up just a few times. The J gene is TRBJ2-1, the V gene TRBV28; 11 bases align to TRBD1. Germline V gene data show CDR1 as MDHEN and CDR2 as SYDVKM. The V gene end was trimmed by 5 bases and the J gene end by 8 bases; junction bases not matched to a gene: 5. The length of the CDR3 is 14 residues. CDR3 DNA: TGTGCCAGCAGTCCAGGACAGGGGGCTTATGAGCAGTTCTTC. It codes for CASSPGQGAYEQFF.